This T cell receptor (beta chain) stems from a study of blood T cell repertoires in COVID-19. Unmatched junction bases numbered 17, after V lost 1 base and J lost 1 base. The CDR3 runs to 21 residues. Germline assignment: CDR1 LGHDT and CDR2 YNNKEL (reference sequence). Authors' methods: How many nucleated cells were present was estimated from reference gene primer amplification. Only in-frame clones appear in the TCRdb table, and some are missing; sequencing was by immunoSEQ multiplex PCR. Clone size and V and J calls were adopted from that table, with D and trimming inferred from the DNA. The data show under 250,000 clones, roughly 86% seen once.

This TCR was sampled from a woman aged 60-70 years who had recovered from COVID-19. The V call is TRBV3-1 (or the pseudogene TRBV3-2), the J call TRBJ2-3, with 10 nucleotides matching TRBD2. The sequenced sample consisted of peripheral blood. CDR3 region: CASSQARLAGATFPCTDTQYF. CDR3 bases: TGTGCCAGCAGCCAAGCGAGGCTAGCGGGGGCAACCTTCCCCTGCACAGATACGCAGTATTTT.